This is a list of T cell receptor beta chains from one sample in a study of CD8 T cells in ankylosing spondylitis. TCRdb re-analysed the 5' RACE reads in MiXCR, keeping a single row per CDR3 protein. The sample gives about 800,000 distinct CDR3 sequences, approximately 10% of which show up once; about 0.49% is in the top ten. What was sequenced was blood, either unsorted or a sorted T cell fraction (not recorded which). The receptors shown here come from a male donor with ankylosing spondylitis. The CDR3 runs from the conserved cysteine through the conserved F or W. The D gene is left open where the match is weak. The size of a clone is reported for some rows only, either as once, few or many, or as a class for expanded clones.

many,TRBV20-1,TRBJ2-7,TRBD2,CSAKTSASYEQYF,TGCAGTGCCAAGACTAGCGCTTCCTACGAGCAGTACTTC
.,TRBV7-2,TRBJ1-2,.,CASSSAGIFGGYTF,TGTGCCAGCAGCTCAGCAGGCATTTTCGGCGGCTACACCTTC
.,TRBV2,TRBJ2-1,TRBD2,CASSEAPGLAGLGEQFF,TGTGCCAGCAGTGAAGCGCCCGGACTAGCGGGTTTGGGTGAGCAGTTCTTC
many,TRBV18,TRBJ2-5,.,CASSPLDETQYF,TGTGCCAGCTCACCACTTGATGAGACCCAGTACTTC
.,TRBV5-1,TRBJ2-2,TRBD1,CASRSPGTGMTGERFF,TGCGCCAGCAGATCTCCCGGGACAGGGATGACCGGGGAGCGGTTTTTT
many,TRBV29-1,TRBJ2-3,TRBD1,CSVAGNWDRDLDTQYF,TGCAGCGTCGCGGGAAACTGGGACAGGGATCTAGATACGCAGTATTTT
.,TRBV5-1,TRBJ1-6,.,CASSPDISSSYNSPLHF,TGCGCCAGCAGCCCGGACATATCCAGCTCCTATAATTCACCCCTCCACTTT
many,TRBV10-3,TRBJ2-7,.,CAIRGYISYEQYF,TGTGCCATCCGAGGCTATATATCCTACGAGCAGTACTTC
.,TRBV5-5,TRBJ2-2,.,CASRATSNTGELFF,TGTGCCAGCAGGGCGACGTCTAACACCGGGGAGCTGTTTTTT
few,TRBV7-2,TRBJ2-1,TRBD2,CASSPEGWRENEQFF,TGTGCCAGCAGCCCGGAGGGTTGGCGGGAGAACGAGCAGTTCTTC
.,TRBV20-1,TRBJ2-5,.,CSARRLRWETQYF,TGCAGTGCTAGAAGGTTAAGGTGGGAGACCCAGTACTTC
many,TRBV6-1,TRBJ2-7,TRBD1,CASRLTGVSGGEQYF,TGTGCCAGCAGGCTAACAGGGGTCTCAGGCGGCGAGCAGTACTTC
.,TRBV10-3,TRBJ1-5,.,CAIRGSSGQPQHF,TGTGCCATCAGAGGGAGTTCTGGTCAGCCCCAGCATTTT
few,TRBV20-1,TRBJ2-1,TRBD2,CSASQAGGRDEQFF,TGCAGTGCTAGTCAAGCGGGAGGGCGCGATGAGCAGTTCTTC
many,TRBV11-1,TRBJ2-7,TRBD1,CASSEQGAAYEQYF,TGTGCCAGCAGCGAACAGGGGGCAGCCTACGAGCAGTACTTC
few,TRBV5-1,TRBJ2-7,.,CASSDGRLLTEQYF,TGCGCCAGCAGCGACGGTCGACTACTAACCGAGCAGTACTTC
few,TRBV11-2,TRBJ2-3,.,CASSLLAKDTQYF,TGTGCCAGCAGCTTGCTAGCGAAAGATACGCAGTATTTT
.,TRBV25-1,TRBJ2-1,TRBD2,CASSELGRGDSPREQFF,TGTGCCAGCAGTGAATTGGGGCGGGGGGATAGCCCCAGGGAGCAGTTCTTC
.,TRBV5-5,TRBJ1-1,.,CASSFLPEMNTEAFF,TGTGCCAGCAGCTTCCTTCCCGAGATGAACACTGAAGCTTTCTTT
few,TRBV15,TRBJ2-1,TRBD2,CATSRVLRLAGAMIEQFF,TGTGCCACCAGCAGAGTTCTTAGACTAGCGGGGGCCATGATTGAGCAGTTCTTC
few,TRBV6-2/TRBV6-3,TRBJ2-1,TRBD2,CASSLRTSGGGVLPYNEQFF,TGTGCCAGCAGTCTCCGGACTAGCGGGGGGGGAGTCCTCCCCTACAATGAGCAGTTCTTC
.,TRBV20-1,TRBJ2-1,.,CSAPSEYPYNEQFF,TGCAGTGCTCCCTCTGAGTATCCCTACAATGAGCAGTTCTTC
.,TRBV20-1,TRBJ2-3,.,CSVPPPGTDTQYF,TGCAGTGTCCCCCCGCCCGGCACAGATACGCAGTATTTT
many,TRBV6-2/TRBV6-3,TRBJ2-7,.,CASCTLASEQYF,TGTGCCAGCTGCACTCTAGCGTCCGAGCAGTACTTC
many,TRBV4-1,TRBJ1-5,.,CASSYQVYSNQPQHF,TGCGCCAGCAGCTACCAGGTTTATAGCAATCAGCCCCAGCATTTT
few,TRBV20-1,TRBJ2-1,.,CSARDADNEQFF,TGCAGTGCTAGAGATGCGGACAATGAGCAGTTCTTC
few,TRBV4-3,TRBJ2-7,.,CASSQDRYSYEQYF,TGCGCCAGCAGCCAAGACCGGTACTCCTACGAGCAGTACTTC
many,TRBV29-1,TRBJ1-2,TRBD1,CSGGPGTGTEVVYGYTF,TGCAGCGGGGGTCCCGGGACAGGAACCGAGGTGGTTTATGGCTACACCTTC
many,TRBV29-1,TRBJ2-3,.,CSVDRSTDTQYF,TGCAGCGTAGACAGAAGCACAGATACGCAGTATTTT
few,TRBV5-1,TRBJ2-5,.,CASSFGGAVFQETQYF,TGCGCCAGCAGCTTCGGCGGAGCCGTCTTTCAAGAGACCCAGTACTTC
.,TRBV7-9,TRBJ2-5,.,CASNLSPGGRLQETQYF,TGTGCCAGCAATCTCTCCCCTGGGGGACGCCTACAAGAGACCCAGTACTTC
.,TRBV20-1,TRBJ1-2,.,CSALARRADYGYTF,TGCAGTGCTCTTGCCCGACGGGCTGACTATGGCTACACCTTC
.,TRBV18,TRBJ2-3,.,CASSPPAFSTDTQYF,TGTGCCAGCTCACCACCCGCATTCAGCACAGATACGCAGTATTTT
few,TRBV20-1,TRBJ2-3,.,CSATQEVDTQYF,TGCAGTGCTACTCAGGAAGTGGATACGCAGTATTTT
few,TRBV18,TRBJ2-1,TRBD1,CASSPPGTGVGGEQFF,TGTGCCAGCTCACCGCCCGGGACAGGGGTGGGCGGTGAGCAGTTCTTC
.,TRBV5-6,TRBJ2-2,TRBD1,CASSLPSQGAGELFF,TGTGCCAGCAGCTTGCCCTCCCAGGGGGCCGGGGAGCTGTTTTTT
few,TRBV5-1,TRBJ1-2,TRBD1,CASSTPGQAYGGYTF,TGCGCCAGCAGCACTCCGGGACAGGCTTATGGCGGCTACACCTTC
.,TRBV5-1,TRBJ1-3,.,CASSLARISSGNTIYF,TGCGCCAGCAGCTTGGCCAGGATCAGCTCTGGAAACACCATATATTTT
.,TRBV10-3,TRBJ2-3,TRBD2,CAISLRATSGRAGDTQYF,TGTGCCATCAGTTTAAGGGCGACTAGCGGGAGGGCCGGAGATACGCAGTATTTT
few,TRBV4-2,TRBJ2-7,TRBD1,CASSHILRGTGSHEQYF,TGTGCCAGCAGCCACATTTTACGGGGGACAGGGTCCCACGAGCAGTACTTC
.,TRBV28,TRBJ2-7,TRBD1,CASSSPLGTGRSFEQYF,TGTGCCAGCAGTTCGCCCCTTGGGACAGGGAGGTCGTTCGAGCAGTACTTC
few,TRBV15,TRBJ2-7,TRBD2,CATSEPGASGSLKNEQYF,TGTGCCACCAGCGAACCCGGCGCTAGCGGGAGCCTAAAGAACGAGCAGTACTTC
.,TRBV12-3/TRBV12-4,TRBJ2-5,.,CASRIGETQYF,TGTGCCAGCAGGATAGGAGAGACCCAGTACTTC
many,TRBV3-1,TRBJ2-1,TRBD2,CASSLLAGLSYNEQFF,TGTGCCAGCAGCCTATTAGCGGGTCTCTCCTACAATGAGCAGTTCTTC
few,TRBV27,TRBJ1-1,TRBD1,CASSFYGGQGGTEAFF,TGTGCCAGCAGTTTCTATGGGGGACAGGGCGGAACTGAAGCTTTCTTT
few,TRBV27,TRBJ2-1,.,CASSQLGDEQFF,TGTGCCAGCAGTCAATTGGGCGATGAGCAGTTCTTC
few,TRBV28,TRBJ2-2,.,CASGPGNTGELFF,TGTGCCAGCGGGCCGGGAAACACCGGGGAGCTGTTTTTT
few,TRBV7-2,TRBJ2-1,TRBD2,CASRWRTSGYNEQFF,TGTGCCAGCAGATGGCGGACTAGCGGATACAATGAGCAGTTCTTC
few,TRBV7-2,TRBJ2-3,.,CASSSTGWGDTQYF,TGTGCCAGCAGCTCGACAGGATGGGGAGATACGCAGTATTTT
few,TRBV7-3,TRBJ2-1,.,CASSLMPPSSYNEQFF,TGTGCCAGCAGCTTAATGCCACCGAGCTCCTACAATGAGCAGTTCTTC
.,TRBV29-1,TRBJ1-5,.,CSVLTVGIGQPQHF,TGCAGCGTTTTGACAGTGGGGATTGGGCAGCCCCAGCATTTT
.,TRBV20-1,TRBJ2-5,.,CSARDPPATQYF,TGCAGTGCTAGAGATCCTCCGGCGACCCAGTACTTC
many,TRBV28,TRBJ1-1,.,CASSSGVVTEAFF,TGTGCCAGCAGTTCCGGGGTCGTCACTGAAGCTTTCTTT
many,TRBV20-1,TRBJ2-1,.,CSAARDPYNEQFF,TGCAGTGCTGCTAGGGACCCCTACAATGAGCAGTTCTTC
.,TRBV5-1,TRBJ1-4,.,CASSLGGGPEKLFF,TGCGCCAGCAGCTTGGGCGGGGGCCCTGAAAAACTGTTTTTT
many,TRBV13,TRBJ2-2,.,CASSSNRVRTGELFF,TGTGCCAGCAGCTCCAACAGGGTACGCACCGGGGAGCTGTTTTTT
.,TRBV5-1,TRBJ2-3,TRBD2,CASSFVASGRANTQYF,TGCGCCAGCAGCTTCGTAGCTAGCGGGAGGGCGAATACGCAGTATTTT